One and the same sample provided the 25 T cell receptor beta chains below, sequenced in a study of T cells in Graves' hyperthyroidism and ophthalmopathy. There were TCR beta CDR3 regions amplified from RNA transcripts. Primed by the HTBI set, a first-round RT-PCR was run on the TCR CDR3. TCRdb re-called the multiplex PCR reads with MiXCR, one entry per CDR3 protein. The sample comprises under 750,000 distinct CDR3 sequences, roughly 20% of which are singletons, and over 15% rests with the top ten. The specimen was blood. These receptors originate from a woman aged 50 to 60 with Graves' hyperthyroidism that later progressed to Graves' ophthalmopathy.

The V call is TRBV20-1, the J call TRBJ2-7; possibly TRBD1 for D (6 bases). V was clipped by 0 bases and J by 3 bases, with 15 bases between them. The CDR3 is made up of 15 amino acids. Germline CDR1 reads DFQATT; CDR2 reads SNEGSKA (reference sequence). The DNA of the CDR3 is TGCAGTGCTAGAGATCGCCAGGGGAATCTCTACGAGCAGTACTTC. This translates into CSARDRQGNLYEQYF.

The CDR3 loop is CASSQRQGITNSPLHF. CDR3 DNA sequence: TGTGCCAGCTCCCAAAGACAGGGGATCACAAATTCACCCCTCCACTTT. This sequence joins TRBV18 and TRBJ1-6; 8 positions agree with TRBD1. V was clipped by 6 bases and J by 7 bases; unmatched bases: 11. Germline V gene lookup returns CDR1 KGHSH and CDR2 LQKENI. The length of the CDR3 is 16 residues.

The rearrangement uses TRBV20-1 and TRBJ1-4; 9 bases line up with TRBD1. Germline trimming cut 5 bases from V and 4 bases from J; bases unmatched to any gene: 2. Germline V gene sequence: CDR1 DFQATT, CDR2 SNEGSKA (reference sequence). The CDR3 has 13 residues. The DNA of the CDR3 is TGCAGTGCTCGGACAGGGGTTAATGAAAAACTGTTTTTT. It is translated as CSARTGVNEKLFF.

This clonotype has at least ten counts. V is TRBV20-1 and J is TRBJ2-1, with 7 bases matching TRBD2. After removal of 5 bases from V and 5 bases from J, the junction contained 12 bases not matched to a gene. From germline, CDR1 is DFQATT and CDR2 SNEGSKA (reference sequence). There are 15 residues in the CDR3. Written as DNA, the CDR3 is TGCAGTGCTGGGCCTTGGGGGGGGAATCACAATGAGCAGTTCTTC. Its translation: CSAGPWGGNHNEQFF.

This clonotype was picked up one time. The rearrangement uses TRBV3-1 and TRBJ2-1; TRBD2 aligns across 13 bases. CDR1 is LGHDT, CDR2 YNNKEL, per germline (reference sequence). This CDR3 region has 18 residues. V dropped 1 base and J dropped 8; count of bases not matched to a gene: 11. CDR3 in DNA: TGTGCCAGCAGCCAAGTCCGCGGACTAGCGGGAGTAGGGGATGAGCAGTTCTTC. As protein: CASSQVRGLAGVGDEQFF.

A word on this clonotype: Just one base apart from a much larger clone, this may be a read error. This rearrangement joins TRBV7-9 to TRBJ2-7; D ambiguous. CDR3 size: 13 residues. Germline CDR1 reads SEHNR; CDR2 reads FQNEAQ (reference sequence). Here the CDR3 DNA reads TGTGCCGGCAGCTCCGAACCGTTTAAGGAGCAGTACTTC. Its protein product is CAGSSEPFKEQYF.

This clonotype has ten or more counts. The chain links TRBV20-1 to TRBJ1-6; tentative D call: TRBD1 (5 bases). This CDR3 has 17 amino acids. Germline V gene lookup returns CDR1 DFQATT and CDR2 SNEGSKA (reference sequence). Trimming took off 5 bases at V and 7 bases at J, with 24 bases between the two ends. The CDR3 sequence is CSAEDYAFTGANSPLHF. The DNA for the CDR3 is TGCAGTGCTGAAGACTACGCATTCACAGGCGCCAATTCACCCCTCCACTTT.

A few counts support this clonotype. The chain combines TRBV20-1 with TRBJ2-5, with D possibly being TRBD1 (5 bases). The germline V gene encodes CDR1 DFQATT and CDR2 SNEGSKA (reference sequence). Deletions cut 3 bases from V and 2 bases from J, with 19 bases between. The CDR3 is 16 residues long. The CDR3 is CSASRERGAIQETQYF. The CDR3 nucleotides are TGCAGTGCTAGTAGAGAGCGTGGGGCGATTCAAGAGACCCAGTACTTC.

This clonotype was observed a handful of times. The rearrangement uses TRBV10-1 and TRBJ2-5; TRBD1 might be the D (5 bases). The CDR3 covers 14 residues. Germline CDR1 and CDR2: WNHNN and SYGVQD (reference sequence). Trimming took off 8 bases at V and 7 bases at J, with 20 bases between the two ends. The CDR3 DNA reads TGCGCCAGCTCCGATCGGTCTTTTACAGGGACCCAGTACTTC. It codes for CASSDRSFTGTQYF.

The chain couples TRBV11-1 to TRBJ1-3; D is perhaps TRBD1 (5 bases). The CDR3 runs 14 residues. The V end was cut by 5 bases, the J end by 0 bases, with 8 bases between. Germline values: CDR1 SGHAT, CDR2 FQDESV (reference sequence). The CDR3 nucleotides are TGTGCCAGCAGCCCTGGGACCTCTGGAAACACCATATATTTT. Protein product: CASSPGTSGNTIYF.

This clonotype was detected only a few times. The CDR3 is CASSPLFSGELFF. The CDR3 DNA follows: TGTGCCAGCAGTCCCCTTTTTTCCGGGGAGCTGTTTTTT. V is TRBV27 and J is TRBJ2-2; D remains ambiguous. Looked up from germline, CDR1 is MNHEY and CDR2 is SMNVEV (reference sequence). V was cut by 5 bases and J by 6 bases, with 10 bases left in between. The CDR3 consists of 13 residues.

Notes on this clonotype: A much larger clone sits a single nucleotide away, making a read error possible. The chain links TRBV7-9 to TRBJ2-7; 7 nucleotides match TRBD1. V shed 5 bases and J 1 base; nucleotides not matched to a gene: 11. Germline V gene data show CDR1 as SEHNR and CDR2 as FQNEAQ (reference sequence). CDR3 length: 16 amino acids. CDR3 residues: CASSPRTGLASYEQYF. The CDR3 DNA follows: TGTGCCAGCAGCCCTCGGACAGGCTTGGCGTCCTACGAGCAGTACTTC.

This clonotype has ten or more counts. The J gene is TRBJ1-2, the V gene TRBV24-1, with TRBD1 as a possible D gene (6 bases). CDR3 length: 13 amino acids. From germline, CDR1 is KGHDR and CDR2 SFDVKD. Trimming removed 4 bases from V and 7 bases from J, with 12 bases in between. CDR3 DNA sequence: TGTGCCACCAGTGACTCACAGGGAGGTGGCTACACCTTC. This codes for CATSDSQGGGYTF.

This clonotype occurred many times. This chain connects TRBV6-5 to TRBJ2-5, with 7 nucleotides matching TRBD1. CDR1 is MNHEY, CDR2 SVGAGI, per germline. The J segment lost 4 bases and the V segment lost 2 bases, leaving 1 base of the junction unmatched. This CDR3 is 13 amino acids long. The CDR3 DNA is TGTGCCAGCAGTTACCCAGGGGGAGAGACCCAGTACTTC. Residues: CASSYPGGETQYF.

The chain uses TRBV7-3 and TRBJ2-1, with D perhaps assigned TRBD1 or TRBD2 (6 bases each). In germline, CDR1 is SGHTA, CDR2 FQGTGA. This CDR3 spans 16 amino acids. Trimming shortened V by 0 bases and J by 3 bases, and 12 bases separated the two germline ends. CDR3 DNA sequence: TGTGCCAGCAGCTTAACTGGGGGGCTGATCTACAATGAGCAGTTCTTC. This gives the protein CASSLTGGLIYNEQFF.

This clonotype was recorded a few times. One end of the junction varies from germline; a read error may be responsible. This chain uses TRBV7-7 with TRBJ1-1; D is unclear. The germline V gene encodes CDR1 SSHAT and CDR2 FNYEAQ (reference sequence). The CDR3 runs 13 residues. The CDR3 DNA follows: TGTGCTAGCAGTCGGGTCCCCAACACTGAAGCTTTCTTT. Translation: CASSRVPNTEAFF.

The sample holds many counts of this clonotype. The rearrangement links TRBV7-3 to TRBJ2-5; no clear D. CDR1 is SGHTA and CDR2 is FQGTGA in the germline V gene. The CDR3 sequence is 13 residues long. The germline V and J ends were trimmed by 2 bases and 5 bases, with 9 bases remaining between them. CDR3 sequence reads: CASSLLGYETQYF. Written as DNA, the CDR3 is TGTGCCAGCAGCTTATTGGGCTACGAGACCCAGTACTTC.

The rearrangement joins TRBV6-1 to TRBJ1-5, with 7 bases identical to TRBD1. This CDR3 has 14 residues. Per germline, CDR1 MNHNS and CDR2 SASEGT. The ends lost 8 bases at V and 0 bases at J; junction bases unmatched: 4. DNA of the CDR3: TGTGCCAGCCAGACAGGGTATAGCAATCAGCCCCAGCATTTT. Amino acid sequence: CASQTGYSNQPQHF.

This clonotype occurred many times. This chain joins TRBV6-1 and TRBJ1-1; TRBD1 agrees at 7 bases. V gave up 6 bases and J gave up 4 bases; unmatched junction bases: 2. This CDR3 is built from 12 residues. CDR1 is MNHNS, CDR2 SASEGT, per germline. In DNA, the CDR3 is TGTGCCAGCAGGGACAGGTTCACTGAAGCTTTCTTT. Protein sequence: CASRDRFTEAFF.

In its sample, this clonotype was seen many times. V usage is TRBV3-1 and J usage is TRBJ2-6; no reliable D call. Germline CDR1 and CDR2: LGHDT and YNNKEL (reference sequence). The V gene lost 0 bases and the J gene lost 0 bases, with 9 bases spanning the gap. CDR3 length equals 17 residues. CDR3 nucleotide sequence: TGTGCCAGCAGCCAAGAGGACCCCGCCTCTGGGGCCAACGTCCTGACTTTC. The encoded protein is CASSQEDPASGANVLTF.

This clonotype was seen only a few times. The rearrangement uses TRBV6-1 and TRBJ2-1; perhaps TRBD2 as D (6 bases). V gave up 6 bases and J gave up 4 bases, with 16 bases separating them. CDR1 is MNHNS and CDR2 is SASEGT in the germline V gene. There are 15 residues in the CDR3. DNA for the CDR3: TGTGCCAGCAGGTCCGGGACTGCATCTTACAATGAGCAGTTCTTC. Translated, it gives CASRSGTASYNEQFF.

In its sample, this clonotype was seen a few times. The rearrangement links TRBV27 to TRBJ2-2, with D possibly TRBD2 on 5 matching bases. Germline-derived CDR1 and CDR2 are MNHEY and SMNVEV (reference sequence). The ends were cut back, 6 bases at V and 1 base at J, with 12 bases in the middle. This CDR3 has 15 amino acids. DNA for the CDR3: TGTGCCAGCAGCCTAGGACTGCTGAACACCGGGGAGCTGTTTTTT. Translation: CASSLGLLNTGELFF.

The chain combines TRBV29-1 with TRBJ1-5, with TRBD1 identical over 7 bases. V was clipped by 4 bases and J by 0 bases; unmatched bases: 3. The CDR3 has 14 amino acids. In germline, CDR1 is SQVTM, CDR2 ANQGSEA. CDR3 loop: CSVAQGNSNQPQHF. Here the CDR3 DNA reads TGCAGCGTTGCACAGGGGAATAGCAATCAGCCCCAGCATTTT.

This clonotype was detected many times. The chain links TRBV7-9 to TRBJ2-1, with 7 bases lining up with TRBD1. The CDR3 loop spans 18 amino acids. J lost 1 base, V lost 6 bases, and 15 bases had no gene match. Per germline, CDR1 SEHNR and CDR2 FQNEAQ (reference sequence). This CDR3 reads CASRSHLRTGLSYNEQFF. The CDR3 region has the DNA TGTGCCAGCAGGTCTCATCTCCGGACAGGCCTTTCCTACAATGAGCAGTTCTTC.

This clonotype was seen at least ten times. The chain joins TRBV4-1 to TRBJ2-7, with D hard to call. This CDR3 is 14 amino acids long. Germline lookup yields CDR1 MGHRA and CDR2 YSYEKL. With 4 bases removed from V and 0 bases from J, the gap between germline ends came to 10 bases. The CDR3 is CASSPAKASYEQYF. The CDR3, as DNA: TGCGCCAGCAGCCCGGCTAAGGCCTCCTACGAGCAGTACTTC.